This T cell receptor (beta chain) was captured in a study of beta chain features in type 1 diabetes. Study in general: All samples together contributed more than 90,000,000 sorted cells for examination. Whole-study results and caveats: Insertions were fewer and deletions more numerous at VDJ junctions in type 1 diabetes patients. The naive, central memory and Treg TCRB repertoires looked more alike in patients than they did in healthy donors. When Type 1 diabetes patients were examined, their TCRB CDR3s proved moderately but significantly shorter in all four CD4+ subsets.

Looked up from germline, CDR1 is LNHNV and CDR2 is YYDKDF (reference sequence). The CDR3 has 15 residues. V lost 0 bases, J lost 1 base, and 6 bases lay in between. About this clone itself: Its antigen is not identified.

Of the isolated RNA, all was reverse transcribed, and so the sequenced material was expressed TCRB transcripts. Using immunoSEQ multiplex PCR, the repertoire was profiled, and TCRdb retains in-frame clones only, with some absent. The sample gives 620,000 or so clones, 15% of which show up once; approximately 0.087% is in the top ten. Source material: naive CD4+ T cells from blood. The V gene is TRBV15, the J gene TRBJ2-2; D not resolved. The receptor was derived from a man in his late teens or twenties in good health. In nucleotides, the CDR3 is TGTGCCACCAGCAGAGATGAGAAGAACACCGGGGAGCTGTTTTTT. Translating gives CATSRDEKNTGELFF.